This entry lists 22 T cell receptor beta chains sequenced from one sample in a study of blood T cell repertoires in COVID-19. This table comes from immunoSEQ multiplex PCR, and its TCRdb copy is limited to in-frame clones, with some not included. The sample lists about 100,000 clones; about four fifths were seen once. The specimen was peripheral blood. The receptors originated from a man in his fifties or sixties with acute or convalescent COVID-19.

The chain carries TRBV5-1 and TRBJ1-3; 7 nucleotides align to TRBD1. Germline V gene lookup returns CDR1 SGHRS and CDR2 YFSETQ. Germline trimming cut 1 base from V and 0 bases from J; bases unmatched to any gene: 10. The CDR3 totals 18 residues. The CDR3 loop reads CASSLSDRDRDSGNTIYF. CDR3 nucleotide sequence: TGCGCCAGCAGCTTGTCGGACCGGGACAGAGACTCTGGAAACACCATATATTTT. Full variable domain (rest looked up from reference TRBV5-1 and TRBJ1-3): KAGVTQTPRYLIKTRGQQVTLSCSPISGHRSVSWYQQTPGQGLQFLFEYFSETQRNKGNFPGRFSGRQFSNSRSEMNVSTLELGDSALYLCASSLSDRDRDSGNTIYFGEGSWLTVV.

The chain combines TRBV5-1 with TRBJ2-7, with TRBD1 matching over 10 bases. CDR3 length: 15 amino acids. Germline assignment: CDR1 SGHRS and CDR2 YFSETQ. J lost 4 bases, V lost 4 bases, and 8 bases had no gene match. The CDR3 coding sequence is TGCGCCAGCAGCCAGGGACAGGGGAGCTCTTACGAGCAGTACTTC. It translates to CASSQGQGSSYEQYF.

V is TRBV10-2 and J is TRBJ2-7; 11 nucleotides agree with TRBD2. V dropped 6 bases and J dropped 3; count of bases not matched to a gene: 7. Germline lookup yields CDR1 WSHSY and CDR2 SAAADI. CDR3 size: 15 residues. The CDR3 protein is CASRPGLAADYEQYF. CDR3 nucleotide sequence: TGCGCCAGCAGACCGGGACTAGCGGCCGACTACGAGCAGTACTTC.

The V and J genes are TRBV19 and TRBJ1-2, with D perhaps TRBD1 (5 bases). V was shortened by 3 bases and J by 8 bases, with 19 bases between the two germline ends. CDR3 length: 15 amino acids. The germline gives CDR1 LNHDA, CDR2 SQIVND (reference sequence). This CDR3 reads CASSIETTAQEGYTF. Here the CDR3 DNA reads TGTGCCAGTAGTATTGAAACGACAGCCCAGGAAGGCTACACCTTC.

Concerning this clone itself: This CDR3 is also generated by other DNA sequences in the sample. This chain connects TRBV7-3 to TRBJ1-1, with D maybe TRBD1 (6 bases). Germline lookup yields CDR1 SGHTA and CDR2 FQGTGA. Trimming removed 2 bases at V and 4 bases at J, with 8 bases between. The CDR3 totals 13 residues. Here the CDR3 reads CASSLGQFTEAFF. The CDR3 nucleotides read TGTGCCAGCAGCTTAGGACAGTTCACTGAAGCTTTCTTT.

The V and J genes are TRBV6-5 and TRBJ1-2, with D possibly TRBD1 on 6 matching bases. CDR3 size: 14 residues. Trimming shortened V by 6 bases and J by 4 bases, and 15 bases separated the two germline ends. CDR1 and CDR2 from the germline V gene are MNHEY and SVGAGI. The CDR3 DNA follows: TGTGCCAGCAGCCACAGGGAACGGGGCTATGGCTACACCTTC. It is translated as CASSHRERGYGYTF.

The chain combines TRBV5-1 with TRBJ2-1, with a tentative D call TRBD2 (6 bases). This CDR3 has 14 amino acids. With 2 bases removed from V and 3 bases from J, the gap between germline ends came to 9 bases. Germline CDR1 SGHRS, CDR2 YFSETQ. CDR3 sequence reads: CASSFGTGYNEQFF. CDR3 in DNA: TGCGCCAGCAGCTTCGGGACTGGCTACAATGAGCAGTTCTTC.

The table lists this clone with a count of one. The chain recombines TRBV3-1 (or the pseudogene TRBV3-2) with TRBJ1-6; 12 nucleotides match TRBD1. Germline trimming cut 1 base from V and 9 bases from J; bases unmatched to any gene: 7. Germline V gene data show CDR1 as LGHDT and CDR2 as YNNKEL (reference sequence). The CDR3 runs to 17 residues. The CDR3 region is CASSQVGQGALGSPLHF. CDR3 coding DNA: TGTGCCAGCAGCCAAGTGGGACAGGGGGCTCTTGGTTCACCCCTCCACTTT.

This chain uses TRBV6-5 with TRBJ2-7; 12 bases fit TRBD2. The J segment lost 6 bases and the V segment lost 8 bases, leaving 5 bases of the junction unmatched. The CDR3 loop spans 13 amino acids. CDR1 and CDR2 (germline): MNHEY, SVGAGI. The CDR3 protein is CASRTSGTPEQYF. The CDR3 region has the DNA TGTGCCAGCCGGACTAGCGGGACTCCCGAGCAGTACTTC.

The chain recombines TRBV14 with TRBJ2-2; no clear D gene. Trimming pared 6 bases from V and 0 bases from J, leaving 8 bases between. The CDR3 consists of 14 residues. Germline loops: CDR1 SGHDN, CDR2 FVKESK. In nucleotides, the CDR3 is TGTGCCAGCAGAAAACTTACGAACACCGGGGAGCTGTTTTTT. This codes for CASRKLTNTGELFF.

The rearrangement uses TRBV5-6 and TRBJ1-6; 7 nucleotides match TRBD1. CDR3 size: 16 residues. Per the germline V gene, CDR1 is SGHDT and CDR2 is YYEEEE. The junction had 8 bases not matched to a gene; V was cut back by 0 bases and J by 8 bases. The CDR3 DNA reads as TGTGCCAGCAGCTTGGGGGCAGGGGGTTTATATTCACCCCTCCACTTT. It codes for CASSLGAGGLYSPLHF.

The gene calls are TRBV19 and TRBJ1-1; perhaps TRBD1 as D (6 bases). Germline CDR1 and CDR2: LNHDA and SQIVND (reference sequence). CDR3 length: 13 amino acids. V gave up 6 bases and J gave up 4 bases, with 12 bases separating them. The CDR3 nucleotides are TGTGCCAGTAGCACCCGAGGGGGCACTGAAGCTTTCTTT. This encodes CASSTRGGTEAFF.

This chain uses TRBV2 with TRBJ2-7; 8 nucleotides align to TRBD1. The V gene's germline CDR1 is SNHLY and CDR2 FYNNEI. This CDR3 has 15 residues. V trimming: 3 bases; J trimming: 6 bases; junction bases outside the gene matches: 10. The CDR3 loop is CASSDPGTGVGEQYF. The CDR3 region has the DNA TGTGCCAGCAGTGACCCCGGGACAGGCGTAGGCGAGCAGTACTTC.

This clone was picked up a small number of times. The chain joins TRBV28 to TRBJ2-1, with 9 bases fitting TRBD2. CDR1 MDHEN and CDR2 SYDVKM come from the germline V gene. The CDR3 has 14 residues. J was trimmed by 8 bases and V by 6 bases; bases with no gene match: 8. The CDR3 nucleotides are TGTGCCAGCAGGGGGGGGCTAGCGGGATATGAGCAGTTCTTC. Protein product: CASRGGLAGYEQFF.

This clone was counted once. The chain's CDR3 is CASSVSANTEAFF. CDR3 sequence (DNA): TGTGCCAGCAGCGTAAGCGCGAACACTGAAGCTTTCTTT. The chain uses TRBV9 and TRBJ1-1; no clear D. The CDR3 length is 13 residues. Germline V gene sequence: CDR1 SGDLS, CDR2 YYNGEE. With 1 base removed from V and 1 base from J, the gap between germline ends came to 5 bases. Drawing the rest from reference TRBV9 and TRBJ1-1, the complete variable domain is DSGVTQTPKHLITATGQRVTLRCSPRSGDLSVYWYQQSLDQGLQFLIQYYNGEERAKGNILERFSAQQFPDLHSELNLSSLELGDSALYFCASSVSANTEAFFGQGTRLTVV.

The chain links TRBV2 to TRBJ2-5; D is perhaps TRBD1 (5 bases). V lost 7 bases, J lost 2 bases, and 17 bases lay in between. CDR3 length: 15 residues. Germline-derived CDR1 and CDR2 are SNHLY and FYNNEI. In nucleotides, the CDR3 is TGTGCCAGCAAGTCCCAGGGCTCTTATCAAGAGACCCAGTACTTC. Translating gives CASKSQGSYQETQYF.

The CDR3 reads CASSFGHTAEAFF. The CDR3 DNA follows: TGTGCCAGCAGCTTCGGACATACAGCTGAAGCTTTCTTT. The V gene is TRBV5-6, the J gene TRBJ1-1; perhaps TRBD1 as D (5 bases). The germline V and J ends were trimmed by 2 bases and 6 bases, with 11 bases remaining between them. Germline CDR1 is SGHDT and CDR2 is YYEEEE. This CDR3 spans 13 amino acids.

The V and J genes are TRBV18 and TRBJ1-1; the D gene is possibly TRBD1 (6 bases). CDR3 length equals 16 residues. Trimming took off 3 bases at V and 1 base at J, with 15 bases between the two ends. Germline V gives CDR1 KGHSH, CDR2 LQKENI. Here the CDR3 reads CASSPTAGGRNTEAFF. The CDR3, as DNA: TGTGCCAGCTCACCTACCGCCGGGGGGCGGAACACTGAAGCTTTCTTT.

The rearrangement links TRBV30 to TRBJ2-3; TRBD2 might be the D (6 bases). The CDR3 is made up of 13 amino acids. With 4 bases removed from V and 3 bases from J, the gap between germline ends came to 11 bases. CDR1 and CDR2 (germline): GTSNPN, SVGIG (reference sequence). CDR3 region: CAWTSGVTDTQYF. Written as DNA, the CDR3 is TGTGCCTGGACTTCGGGGGTTACAGATACGCAGTATTTT.

The rearrangement uses TRBV5-1 and TRBJ2-7; the D gene is possibly TRBD2 (6 bases). CDR1 and CDR2 (germline): SGHRS, YFSETQ. This CDR3 is built from 15 residues. Trimming cost V 3 bases and J 3 bases, with 16 bases left between them. Here the CDR3 reads CASSSTPTDYYEQYF. The CDR3 region has the DNA TGCGCCAGCAGCTCCACGCCGACGGACTACTACGAGCAGTACTTC.

The V gene is TRBV28, the J gene TRBJ2-1, with 7 bases matching TRBD2. This CDR3 is built from 16 residues. Germline-derived CDR1 and CDR2 are MDHEN and SYDVKM. V trimming: 1 base; J trimming: 6 bases; junction bases outside the gene matches: 9. The CDR3 reads CASSLYRAGSLNEQFF. The CDR3 DNA sequence: TGTGCCAGCAGTTTATATAGAGCGGGAAGTCTCAATGAGCAGTTCTTC.

This sequence joins TRBV4-1 and TRBJ1-4, with 8 nucleotides matching TRBD1. V lost 1 base and J lost 2; bases outside the gene matches: 3. Germline CDR1 MGHRA, CDR2 YSYEKL. This CDR3 is built from 16 residues. The chain's CDR3 is CASSQVRQGTNEKLFF. Here the CDR3 DNA reads TGCGCCAGCAGCCAAGTTCGACAGGGGACTAATGAAAAACTGTTTTTT.